This T cell receptor (beta chain) was profiled in a study of early T cells in non-severe SARS-CoV-2 infection (dated by TCRdb to 2020 to 2022). With respect to the entire study: Because TCR sequencing was done on bulk RNA from unsorted whole blood, the alpha and beta chains could not be paired. Overall study outcomes, separate from this receptor: VDJdb matching was skewed toward anti-spike CD8 responses, so virus-specific expansions were likely underestimated and private and CD4 specificities were missed.

The method behind the library was 5' RACE. TCRdb records NextSeq 500 as the sequencer. In the TCR library protocol, unique molecular identifiers were attached to individual cDNA molecules to correct for PCR bias and sequencing error. TCR alpha and beta chains were both sequenced, and the abundances of alpha and beta sequences in each sample were closely correlated with each other. The paper's data handling went like this. Decombinator V4 was used to annotate the V gene, J gene and CDR3 of the TCR sequences. Expanded TCRs were defined as changing significantly between any two time points under a Poisson model with p below 0.0001. TCR abundances were normalised to the total number of TCRs sequenced in each sample and reported as counts per million. TRAV1-2 paired with TRAJ12, TRAJ20 or TRAJ33 defined MAIT TCRs, while TRAV10 paired with TRAJ18 defined iNKT TCRs. VDJdb, accessed on 1 November 2021, was searched for TCRs annotated for CMV, EBV and SARS-CoV-2, and TCRs annotated for more than one antigen were excluded. Using fastp trimming at Q25 and MiXCR clonotype assembly, TCRdb reanalyzed the public sequencing data and kept in-frame beta chains. Each CDR3 protein gets just one entry, which takes the most common genes and DNA from the rows behind it. TCRdb's processing, not the study's, gives the V and J calls here. Across this sample there are about 29,000 distinct CDR3 sequences, with about 6% seen only once. The ten largest clonotypes hold 4.5% to 6% of the sample.

Taken from the germline V gene, the CDR1 and CDR2 loops are MNHEY and SVGAGI. The cysteine opens and the phenylalanine closes a CDR3 of 17 amino acids. Just the 51-base CDR3 DNA is kept, in frame starting at base 1. V loses 10 bases at its end and J loses 2 bases; junction bases beyond the gene matches: 11. This clonotype came up many times. It lacks a known antigen. No qualities accompany the bases; no much larger clone lies one base away. A case-control design nested within a healthcare worker cohort in London, UK, was used, with weekly nasopharyngeal swab PCR tests and blood sampling performed. Between 23 and 31 March 2020, the week of the UK lockdown, healthcare workers were enrolled and then followed up weekly for as long as 16 weeks.

Sequenced input: whole blood. Rearrangement joined TRBV6-5 to TRBJ2-1; TRBD2 aligns with 13 central bases. The receptor comes from an adult who was a healthcare worker with PCR-confirmed SARS-CoV-2 infection or an uninfected control (not recorded which). The CDR3 is CANSRRLAGGAYNEQFF. DNA sequence: TGTGCCAACAGCCGTCGACTAGCGGGGGGTGCCTACAATGAGCAGTTCTTC.